This TCR beta chain stems from a study of T cell repertoires in cytomegalovirus infection. Study background: Evidence of both CMV infection and a matching HLA type came from public TCR beta signatures.

TCRdb reprocessed the reads with MiXCR, giving one entry per CDR3 protein. The table lists tens of thousands of distinct CDR3 sequences, roughly 21% of them singletons. CDR1 and CDR2 from the germline V gene are SGHTA and FQGNSA. The CDR3 is 8 residues long, counting both termini. This clonotype was detected a few times. Its antigen is still unknown. Because it lacks the conserved phenylalanine or tryptophan at the end, this CDR3 is likely a read error. Because the CDR3's place on the DNA is in doubt, the DNA is left out and the CDR3 is given as listed by TCRdb. The specimen was CD8+ T cells from cultured PBMCs, collected from culture after CMV antigen stimulation. V is TRBV7-2 and J is TRBJ1-2; the table assigns TRBD1, which was not confirmed against the DNA. The sequence derives from a human donor in good health (CMV status not recorded). Some clones in this sample may be carry-over from other donors' samples. CDR3 amino acids: CASSLGIL.